This T cell receptor beta chain stems from a study of OX40 agonist ivuxolimab in advanced cancers. Some clones are missing from TCRdb's copy, which holds only in-frame ones; the method was immunoSEQ multiplex PCR. Among 65,000 to 75,000 clones listed, approximately 88% were seen once. This CDR3 contains 11 residues. Germline CDR1 is LNHDA and CDR2 is SQIVND (reference sequence). Trimming stripped 7 bases from V and 6 bases from J, with 9 bases between. V is TRBV19 and J is TRBJ1-1; D not resolved. The sequence was collected from an adult with an advanced solid tumor such as melanoma, head and neck, liver or kidney cancer. Source: CD4+ or CD8+ T cells sorted from blood, taken in a trial of the OX40 agonist ivuxolimab. The CDR3 nucleotides are TGTGCCAGTATGGGAGGTGCTGAAGCTTTCTTT. Amino acid sequence: CASMGGAEAFF. The full variable domain, its missing parts supplied by reference TRBV19 and TRBJ1-1, is DGGITQSPKYLFRKEGQNVTLSCEQNLNHDAMYWYRQDPGQGLRLIYYSQIVNDFQKGDIAEGYSVSREKKESFPLTVTSAQKNPTAFYLCASMGGAEAFFGQGTRLTVV.